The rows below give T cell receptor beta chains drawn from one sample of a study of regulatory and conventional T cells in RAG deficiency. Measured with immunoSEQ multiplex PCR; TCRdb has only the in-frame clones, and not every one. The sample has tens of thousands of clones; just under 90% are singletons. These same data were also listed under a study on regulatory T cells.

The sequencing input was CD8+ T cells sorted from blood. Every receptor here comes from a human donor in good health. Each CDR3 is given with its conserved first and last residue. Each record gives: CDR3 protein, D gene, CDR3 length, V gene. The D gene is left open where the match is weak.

CASSIGTSGGSTDTQYF	TRBD2	17	TRBV19
CASSSLSGGSYEQYF	TRBD2	15	TRBV28
CASSPGGTDTQYF	.	13	TRBV7-9
CASSSPLRLAGDLGAGELFF	TRBD2	20	TRBV11-3
CASSEAGNEQYF	.	12	TRBV6-1
CASSQGSNQPQHF	.	13	TRBV4-1
CASSLVASNYGYTF	.	14	TRBV7-9
CASSLDRLSYGYTF	.	14	TRBV5-1
CASSVANTGELFF	.	13	TRBV6-4
CASSQDLGKTRDLFF	.	15	TRBV14
CASSRLKNTEAFF	.	13	TRBV19
CASSLTGSSYNEQFF	.	15	TRBV18
CASSYDKAYEQYF	.	13	TRBV7-9
CSVGVQGAPSRELFF	TRBD1	15	TRBV29-1
CAWSDSGLGSAQFF	TRBD2	14	TRBV30
CASSFSPWGSGNTIYF	.	16	TRBV7-8
CASSYSELGELFF	.	13	TRBV6-5
CASSQNQDRSTDTQYF	.	16	TRBV7-9
CASSQGLGGEQFF	.	13	TRBV4-1
CASSQGPGKNEKLFF	.	15	TRBV6-1
CASSYSVSGANVLTF	.	15	TRBV6-6
CASALREGGTGELFF	TRBD2	15	TRBV12-5
CASSQRGLAKNIQYF	.	15	TRBV4-1
CASSPEGVAGNFADTQYF	.	18	TRBV7-2
CASRGDEAGSTFF	.	13	TRBV2
CASSIVAGTSQHYNEQFF	TRBD2	18	TRBV19